The T cell receptor beta chain under discussion was sequenced for a study of T cell responses to AZD1222 COVID-19 vaccine. General observations from the study: Among spike-specific TCRs, nearly half reportedly target unmutated variant regions.

Here immunoSEQ multiplex PCR was the method, and the copy in TCRdb shows in-frame clones only, minus some. Counted here are 130,000 or so clones, 93% occurring once; the ten biggest clones make up roughly 0.9%. This clone came up once. The target antigen is unknown. In germline, CDR1 is SGHRS, CDR2 YFSETQ. With 7 bases removed from V and 8 bases from J, the gap between germline ends came to 18 bases. The CDR3 has 14 amino acids. The chain joins TRBV5-1 to TRBJ1-4; D is unresolved. The receptor was derived from an adult in good health. The source was peripheral blood, collected on day 0 of AZD1222 vaccination. CDR3 sequence reads: CASDPLGSGEKLFF. CDR3 bases: TGCGCCAGCGATCCTCTCGGGAGTGGGGAAAAACTGTTTTTT.